These 16 T cell receptor beta chains were sequenced from one sample in a study of cytomegalovirus exposure and HLA in healthy donors. PCR primers comprised 60 Vbeta and 13 Jbeta primers. The assay was immunoSEQ multiplex PCR, and TCRdb's table has in-frame clones only and misses some. The sample includes some 90,000 clones, more than 60% seen only once; the top ten take around 3%. The sequencing input was PBMCs. All receptors derive from a man aged 25 to 45 in good health and CMV-seronegative.

This clone was counted a few times. The chain carries TRBV6-5 and TRBJ2-7; possibly TRBD2 for D (5 bases). The germline V and J ends were trimmed by 7 bases and 0 bases, with 16 bases remaining between them. This CDR3 comprises 15 residues. CDR1 is MNHEY, CDR2 SVGAGI, per germline. The CDR3 spells CASITRLGSSYEQYF. As DNA, the CDR3 is TGTGCCAGCATCACACGCCTGGGGAGCTCCTACGAGCAGTACTTC.

Remarks on this clone: Other DNA sequences in this specimen translate into the identical CDR3. This chain connects TRBV30 to TRBJ2-7, with D possibly being TRBD2 (5 bases). The germline V and J ends were trimmed by 2 bases and 2 bases, with 7 bases remaining between them. Germline V lookup: CDR1 GTSNPN, CDR2 SVGIG (reference sequence). The CDR3 has 12 residues. The CDR3 sequence is CAWSLGAYEQYF. The CDR3 coding sequence is TGTGCCTGGAGTCTCGGGGCCTACGAGCAGTACTTC.

This clone was detected a few times. The chain joins TRBV9 to TRBJ1-2; D possibly corresponds to TRBD1 (5 bases). V lost 4 bases to trimming and J lost 1 base, with 14 bases between them. Germline loops: CDR1 SGDLS, CDR2 YYNGEE. This CDR3 region has 15 residues. CDR3 region: CASSKSTGDNYGYTF. DNA for the CDR3: TGTGCCAGCAGCAAATCAACAGGAGATAACTATGGCTACACCTTC.

The rearrangement links TRBV13 to TRBJ1-1, with 7 positions matching TRBD1. The CDR3 contains 15 residues. V shed 6 bases and J 0 bases; nucleotides not matched to a gene: 7. CDR1 and CDR2 (germline): PRHDT, FYEKMQ (reference sequence). The CDR3 DNA is TGTGCCAGCAGACTAAGACAGGGCATGAACACTGAAGCTTTCTTT. Translated, it gives CASRLRQGMNTEAFF. Looking up the rest from reference TRBV13 and TRBJ1-1 gives the full variable domain: AAGVIQSPRHLIKEKRETATLKCYPIPRHDTVYWYQQGPGQDPQFLISFYEKMQSDKGSIPDRFSAQQFSDYHSELNMSSLELGDSALYFCASRLRQGMNTEAFFGQGTRLTVV.

The J gene is TRBJ2-5, the V gene TRBV29-1; 8 nucleotides line up with TRBD1. The J call may be faulty, since TRBJ2-7 better matches the DNA end. CDR1 and CDR2 (germline): SQVTM, ANQGSEA. This CDR3 has 12 amino acids. This chain's CDR3 is CSVLGTGYEQYF. Written as DNA, the CDR3 is TGCAGCGTTTTAGGGACAGGCTACGAGCAGTACTTC.

The chain has TRBV7-2 and TRBJ1-1; 11 bases are a match to TRBD1. V shed 4 bases and J 4 bases; nucleotides not matched to a gene: 5. Germline-derived CDR1 and CDR2 are SGHTA and FQGNSA. The CDR3 covers 15 residues. The CDR3 sequence: CASSSGTGGITEAFF. The CDR3, as DNA: TGTGCCAGCAGCTCCGGGACAGGGGGGATCACTGAAGCTTTCTTT.

The J gene is TRBJ2-5, the V gene TRBV9, with TRBD2 matching over 8 bases. V shed 3 bases and J 2 bases; nucleotides not matched to a gene: 6. Germline V gene lookup returns CDR1 SGDLS and CDR2 YYNGEE. The CDR3 is made up of 15 amino acids. CDR3 bases: TGTGCCAGCAGCGCCCGACTAGCGACTCAAGAGACCCAGTACTTC. Translation gives CASSARLATQETQYF.

The chain carries TRBV7-9 and TRBJ1-2; D not resolved. The CDR3 runs to 13 residues. The V end lost 6 bases, the J end lost 8 bases, and 16 bases lay between the germline ends. CDR1 and CDR2 from the germline V gene are SEHNR and FQNEAQ (reference sequence). The CDR3 bases are TGTGCCAGCAGTCTCGGCGACTCGGGGGGCTACACCTTC. Protein: CASSLGDSGGYTF.

The V gene is TRBV19, the J gene TRBJ2-7, with 10 bases identical to TRBD2. V lost 7 bases, J lost 6 bases, and 9 bases stayed unmatched. Germline values: CDR1 LNHDA, CDR2 SQIVND (reference sequence). The length of the CDR3 is 14 residues. Here the CDR3 reads CASKQRGGQSEQYF. CDR3 sequence (DNA): TGTGCCAGTAAACAGCGGGGGGGCCAGTCCGAGCAGTACTTC.

The V call is TRBV4-1, the J call TRBJ2-7; the D gene is possibly TRBD1 (6 bases). V lost 1 base to trimming and J lost 4 bases, with 8 bases between them. CDR3 length: 13 residues. Germline values: CDR1 MGHRA, CDR2 YSYEKL. The CDR3 reads CASSQVRGYEQYF. The CDR3 nucleotides are TGCGCCAGCAGCCAAGTCAGGGGTTACGAGCAGTACTTC.

The rearrangement uses TRBV2 and TRBJ1-3; the D gene is possibly TRBD1 (5 bases). Germline values: CDR1 SNHLY, CDR2 FYNNEI. The CDR3 has 13 amino acids. Trimming pared 7 bases from V and 3 bases from J, leaving 10 bases between. The CDR3 sequence: CASTRGVGNTIYF. As DNA, the CDR3 is TGTGCCAGCACCCGGGGGGTTGGAAACACCATATATTTT.

The genes are TRBV9 and TRBJ1-2, with TRBD1 as a possible D gene (6 bases). Trimming removed 4 bases at V and 0 bases at J, with 19 bases between. The CDR3 loop spans 17 amino acids. CDR1 SGDLS and CDR2 YYNGEE come from the germline V gene. Here the CDR3 DNA reads TGTGCCAGCAGCCGCAACTCCCGGGACACCTCTAACTATGGCTACACCTTC. The encoded protein is CASSRNSRDTSNYGYTF.

The V gene is TRBV6-5, the J gene TRBJ1-2, with 9 bases identical to TRBD1. The CDR3 is made up of 15 amino acids. Losses at the gene ends were 7 bases for V and 5 bases for J; bases not matched to a gene: 11. CDR1 MNHEY and CDR2 SVGAGI come from the germline V gene. The CDR3 DNA reads as TGTGCCAGCAACAACAGGGGGCCTTTGAGTTATGGCTACACCTTC. This sequence encodes CASNNRGPLSYGYTF.

This clone showed up just a few times. J is TRBJ1-3 and V is TRBV18, with D tentatively TRBD1 (6 bases). The length of the CDR3 is 14 residues. The V gene's germline CDR1 is KGHSH and CDR2 LQKENI. Between the trimmed V and J ends, which lost 1 base and 5 bases, there was a span of 9 bases. CDR3: CASSPQGVRNTIYF. CDR3 DNA sequence: TGTGCCAGCTCACCACAGGGGGTTAGAAACACCATATATTTT.

A few counts support this clone. The chain recombines TRBV7-9 with TRBJ2-1; D possibly corresponds to TRBD1 (5 bases). Trimming cost V 7 bases and J 5 bases, with 18 bases left between them. From germline, CDR1 is SEHNR and CDR2 FQNEAQ (reference sequence). This CDR3 spans 15 amino acids. The CDR3 loop is CASTPWGRRNNEQFF. CDR3 DNA: TGTGCCAGCACGCCATGGGGCAGGCGAAACAATGAGCAGTTCTTC.

The chain employs TRBV5-6 and TRBJ2-4, with a weak D call TRBD1 (7 bases). The length of the CDR3 is 17 residues. Trimming took off 0 bases at V and 1 base at J, with 14 bases between the two ends. Germline V gene data show CDR1 as SGHDT and CDR2 as YYEEEE. The CDR3 loop is CASSLDRGGWAKNIQYF. CDR3 sequence (DNA): TGTGCCAGCAGCTTGGACAGGGGAGGATGGGCCAAAAACATTCAGTACTTC.